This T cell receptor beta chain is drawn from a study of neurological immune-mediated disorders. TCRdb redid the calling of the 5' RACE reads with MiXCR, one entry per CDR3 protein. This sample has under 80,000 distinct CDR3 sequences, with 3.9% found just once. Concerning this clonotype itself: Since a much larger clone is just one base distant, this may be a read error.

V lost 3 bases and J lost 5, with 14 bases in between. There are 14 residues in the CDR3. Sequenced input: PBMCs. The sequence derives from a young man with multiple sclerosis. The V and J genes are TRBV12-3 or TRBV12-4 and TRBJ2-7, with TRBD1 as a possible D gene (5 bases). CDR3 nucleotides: TGTGCCAGCAGTTTCCAGGGAAAGGGGAACGAGCAGTACTTC. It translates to CASSFQGKGNEQYF.